This T cell receptor beta chain was recorded in a study of shared clonotypes between healthy human individuals. For the study at large: Serving as donors were two women and three men, whose ages spanned 18 to 49.

Trimming stripped 6 bases from V and 4 bases from J, with 9 bases between. Germline V gives CDR1 MDHEN, CDR2 SYDVKM. The CDR3 runs to 13 residues. TCRdb's copy holds only in-frame clones and misses some; the assay was immunoSEQ multiplex PCR. The table includes 150,000 to 200,000 clones, roughly 93% detected once. This clonotype was sampled from a woman aged 25 to 39 in good health. The chain has TRBV28 and TRBJ1-4; D not resolved. Source material: naive CD4+ T cells sorted from blood. Subset noted: CD45RA+ positively selected. CDR3 in amino acids: CASRGGNNEKLFF. CDR3 nucleotides: TGTGCCAGCAGGGGCGGGAATAATGAAAAACTGTTTTTT. Using reference TRBV28 and TRBJ1-4 for the parts outside the CDR3, the full variable domain is DVKVTQSSRYLVKRTGEKVFLECVQDMDHENMFWYRQDPGLGLRLIYFSYDVKMKEKGDIPEGYSVSREKKERFSLILESASTNQTSMYLCASRGGNNEKLFFGSGTQLSVL.